This is a list of T cell receptor beta chains from one sample in a study of blood T cell repertoires in COVID-19. The table came from immunoSEQ multiplex PCR; TCRdb's copy has only in-frame clones and leaves some out. Among 150,000 to 200,000 clones listed, 82% were seen once. Sequencing was carried out using peripheral blood. These receptor sequences come from a middle-aged woman with COVID-19, enrolled during active disease. Each CDR3 is given without its conserved first and last residue. Fields, in order: CDR3 length, J gene, V gene, CDR3 protein.

CDR3 length: 11; J gene: TRBJ2-2; V gene: TRBV12-3/TRBV12-4; CDR3 protein: ASSSQVPGELF
CDR3 length: 13; J gene: TRBJ2-7; V gene: TRBV28; CDR3 protein: ASGLRGQGLYEQY
CDR3 length: 13; J gene: TRBJ2-3; V gene: TRBV10-2; CDR3 protein: ASRTIAGGADTQY
CDR3 length: 12; J gene: TRBJ1-1; V gene: TRBV30; CDR3 protein: AWRGLGAGTEAF
CDR3 length: 13; J gene: TRBJ1-6; V gene: TRBV3-1/TRBV3-2; CDR3 protein: ASSQSTGPNSPLH
CDR3 length: 12; J gene: TRBJ1-3; V gene: TRBV10-2; CDR3 protein: ASSDGGSGNTIY
CDR3 length: 12; J gene: TRBJ2-3; V gene: TRBV28; CDR3 protein: ASSWGLAGDTQY
CDR3 length: 14; J gene: TRBJ2-1; V gene: TRBV11-3; CDR3 protein: ASSLETAGGLSQQF
CDR3 length: 10; J gene: TRBJ2-3; V gene: TRBV10-2; CDR3 protein: ASSSRGDTQY
CDR3 length: 13; J gene: TRBJ2-1; V gene: TRBV27; CDR3 protein: ASSPRLAGYNEQF
CDR3 length: 13; J gene: TRBJ2-2; V gene: TRBV7-9; CDR3 protein: ASSSRQGNTGELF
CDR3 length: 14; J gene: TRBJ2-1; V gene: TRBV7-2; CDR3 protein: ASSFDAGAILDEQF
CDR3 length: 13; J gene: TRBJ2-7; V gene: TRBV28; CDR3 protein: ASSPAGSISYEQY